These T cell receptor beta chains were read from a single sample in a study of blood T cell repertoires in COVID-19. Clones were read by immunoSEQ multiplex PCR, and TCRdb kept only the in-frame ones, dropping some. The sample carries under 200,000 clones, less than 90% recorded once. Sequenced: peripheral blood. These receptors were collected from a man in his 60s with acute or convalescent COVID-19. CDR3s include the opening cysteine and the closing phenylalanine or tryptophan. Each record gives: J gene, clone size, V gene, D gene, CDR3 DNA, CDR3 protein. D genes are given only for firm matches. Not all rows give a size; the values are once, few, many and, for expanded clones, a class.

TRBJ2-5 . TRBV7-9 . TGTGCCAGCAGCCCGGGGAACATGGGCCAAGAGACCCAGTACTTC CASSPGNMGQETQYF
TRBJ2-2 . TRBV27 . TGTGCCAGCTCCGCGGGGGCGAGCACCGGGGAGCTGTTTTTT CASSAGASTGELFF
TRBJ1-2 . TRBV27 TRBD1 TGTGCCAGCAGTTCCAGGGGGCGCGTTGGCTACACCTTC CASSSRGRVGYTF
TRBJ1-2 . TRBV21-1 . TGTGCCAGCAGCAAAGGGGGGACAGGGTCAGGCTATGGCTACACCTTC CASSKGGTGSGYGYTF
TRBJ2-7 . TRBV30 . TGTGCCTGGAGGGCAGGGGATTGGAACGAGCAGTACTTC CAWRAGDWNEQYF
TRBJ2-1 . TRBV4-1 . TGCGCCAGCAGTAGGGACAAGTCGTTAATCTACAATGAGCAGTTCTTC CASSRDKSLIYNEQFF
TRBJ2-5 . TRBV5-1 TRBD2 TGCGCCAGCAGCTTGGTAGCGGGTGAGACCCAGTACTTC CASSLVAGETQYF
TRBJ2-5 . TRBV6-6 TRBD2 TGTGCCAGCAGTTGGGGGACTAGCGGGGGGCAAGAGACCCAGTACTTC CASSWGTSGGQETQYF
TRBJ2-5 . TRBV7-8 TRBD2 TGTGCCAGCAGTTTAGGACTAGCGGGAGGTCGGACCCAGTACTTC CASSLGLAGGRTQYF
TRBJ1-2 . TRBV13 TRBD1 TGTGCCAGCAGCTCAAATAACAGGGGGCTGGACGGCTACACCTTC CASSSNNRGLDGYTF
TRBJ1-1 . TRBV6-6 . TGTGCCAGCACCCTCGAGTCTAGCACTGAAGCTTTCTTT CASTLESSTEAFF
TRBJ1-6 . TRBV11-2 . TGTGCCAGCAGCCACTCCAATTCACCCCTCCACTTT CASSHSNSPLHF
TRBJ1-3 . TRBV11-2 TRBD1 TGTGCCAGCAGCCCTAACAGGGGCCTCGGAAACACCATATATTTT CASSPNRGLGNTIYF
TRBJ1-6 . TRBV27 . TGTGCCAGCAGTTTCCCAACAGGGTCCCTCCACTTT CASSFPTGSLHF
TRBJ2-3 . TRBV3-1/TRBV3-2 . TGTGCCAGCAGCCAAGTGGGCGGCGGGGATACGCAGTATTTT CASSQVGGGDTQYF
TRBJ1-1 . TRBV28 . TGTGCCAGCAGCCGTCTCACGGGGGGGGACGGGGCTTTCTTT CASSRLTGGDGAFF
TRBJ2-1 . TRBV6-5 . TGTGCCAGCAGCCTAAACAATGAGCAGTTCTTC CASSLNNEQFF
TRBJ2-5 . TRBV29-1 . TGCAGCGTTGAACGGGAGACCCAGTACTTC CSVERETQYF
TRBJ2-7 once TRBV7-2 TRBD1 TGTGCCAGCAGCTTTAGGACAGGTTCCTACGAGCAGTACTTC CASSFRTGSYEQYF
TRBJ1-5 . TRBV11-2 . TGTGCCAGCAGCTCAATTTCTCCAGGGTATGGTCAGCCCCAGCATTTT CASSSISPGYGQPQHF
TRBJ1-1 . TRBV4-2 . TGTGCCAGCAGCCATCCCAGGAGGACGGTGGGGACTGAAGCTTTCTTT CASSHPRRTVGTEAFF
TRBJ1-2 . TRBV24-1 . TGTGCCACCAGTGATCCGCGGGGCTTAGGGGGCTACACCTTC CATSDPRGLGGYTF
TRBJ1-1 . TRBV18 . TGTGCCAGCTCATCGACCGGGAGGACTGAAGCTTTCTTT CASSSTGRTEAFF
TRBJ2-2 few TRBV19 TRBD1 TGTGCCAGTAGTCTACAGGGGGCGGACGGGGAGCTGTTTTTT CASSLQGADGELFF
TRBJ2-7 . TRBV6-6 . TGTGCCAGCAGCCTCACTCCCTACGAGCAGTACTTC CASSLTPYEQYF
TRBJ1-6 once TRBV5-4 . TGTGCCAGCAGCTTAAGGGGTAATTCACCCCTCCACTTT CASSLRGNSPLHF
TRBJ1-2 . TRBV29-1 TRBD1 TGCAGCGTTGTACCGCGACAGGGTAACTATGGCTACACCTTC CSVVPRQGNYGYTF
TRBJ1-3 . TRBV11-2 . TGTGCCAGCAGTCCCAGAGGAAGCGGAAACACCATATATTTT CASSPRGSGNTIYF
TRBJ2-7 . TRBV6-6 TRBD1 TGTGCCAGCAGTTACCCCGGGACAGGGCAAAACGAGCAGTACTTC CASSYPGTGQNEQYF
TRBJ2-5 . TRBV6-5 TRBD2 TGTGCCAGCAGTTATACTAGCGGGAGGGCCGGGGAGACCCAGTACTTC CASSYTSGRAGETQYF
TRBJ1-5 . TRBV19 TRBD1 TGTGCCAGTAGTATAACGGGCAGGGGGGATCAGCCCCAGCATTTT CASSITGRGDQPQHF
TRBJ1-1 . TRBV9 . TGTGCCAGCAGCGTAGGGACAAGGGGGTTCACTGAAGCTTTCTTT CASSVGTRGFTEAFF
TRBJ1-4 . TRBV10-3 TRBD1 TGTGCCATCAGTGGGGACAGGGGACTTGAAAAACTGTTTTTT CAISGDRGLEKLFF
TRBJ1-1 . TRBV6-5 . TGTGCCAGCAGTACAGGGACGCTCGTGGGGAAAGCTTTCTTT CASSTGTLVGKAFF
TRBJ1-1 . TRBV10-1 . TGCGCCAGCAGTGAGACTACCCAGTTTGAAGCTTTCTTT CASSETTQFEAFF
TRBJ1-4 . TRBV5-1 . TGCGCCAGCAGCTTGTTAGCACGCTCCGAAAAACTGTTTTTT CASSLLARSEKLFF
TRBJ2-1 once TRBV5-6 . TGTGCCAGCAGCTTGGTAGCCCGGAATGAGCAGTTCTTC CASSLVARNEQFF
TRBJ1-1 . TRBV11-1 . TGTGCCAGCAGCTTAATCAGGGCTGCTGAAGCTTTCTTT CASSLIRAAEAFF
TRBJ1-1 . TRBV25-1 . TGTGCCAGCAGTCCTAGGGCGAGGGAGGCCACTGAAGCTTTCTTT CASSPRAREATEAFF
TRBJ1-2 once TRBV10-3 . TGTGCCATCAGTGAAAAAAGGGGAGGCAACTATGGCTACACCTTC CAISEKRGGNYGYTF
TRBJ1-5 . TRBV2 TRBD1 TGTGCCAGCAGGAAAGGGGGCGCCAGCAATCAGCCCCAGCATTTT CASRKGGASNQPQHF
TRBJ1-1 . TRBV28 . TGTGCCAGCAGTTCAGCCGGGACTGTCACGAACACTGAAGCTTTCTTT CASSSAGTVTNTEAFF
TRBJ2-2 . TRBV6-5 TRBD2 TGTGCCAGCAGACAAGCGGGGACGAACACCGGGGAGCTGTTTTTT CASRQAGTNTGELFF
TRBJ2-1 once TRBV12-1 . TGTGCCAGCAGCCCCCGTAAAGTGGGAGGGTCCTACAATGAGCAGTTCTTC CASSPRKVGGSYNEQFF
TRBJ1-5 once TRBV6-6 . TGTGCCAGCAGTACCCGACAGTTAAATCATCAGCCCCAGCATTTT CASSTRQLNHQPQHF
TRBJ2-7 . TRBV5-8 . TGTGCCAGCAGCTTGAGAGGGGGCGAGCAGTACTTC CASSLRGGEQYF
TRBJ1-2 . TRBV18 TRBD1 TGTGCCAGCTCCCAGGGACAGGGGGAAAACTATGGCTACACCTTC CASSQGQGENYGYTF
TRBJ2-3 . TRBV6-1 . TGTGCCAGCAGTGATGGGCCCAGATACACAGATACGCAGTATTTT CASSDGPRYTDTQYF
TRBJ2-5 . TRBV3-1/TRBV3-2 TRBD2 TGTGCCAGCAGCCAAGATCGAGCGGGAGTAGGTGAGACCCAGTACTTC CASSQDRAGVGETQYF
TRBJ1-2 . TRBV18 TRBD1 TGTGCCAGCTCACCGGACAGGGGAAGGGACTATGGCTACACCTTC CASSPDRGRDYGYTF
TRBJ2-4 once TRBV2 TRBD1 TGTGCCAGCAGTGAGGGGACAGGGGCTGGCATTCAGTACTTC CASSEGTGAGIQYF
TRBJ2-2 . TRBV5-1 . TGCGCCAGCAGCCTCCTCCGGTACGGGGTCACCGGGGAGCTGTTTTTT CASSLLRYGVTGELFF
TRBJ1-1 . TRBV6-6 . TGTGCCACCCAGGGGAACACTGAAGCTTTCTTT CATQGNTEAFF
TRBJ1-1 . TRBV7-8 TRBD1 TGTGCCAGCAGCCTAGGGACAGGGGTGACTGAAGCTTTCTTT CASSLGTGVTEAFF
TRBJ2-5 . TRBV7-2 TRBD2 TGTGCCAGCAGCTCGAGCGGGAGGAACGGAGAGACCCAGTACTTC CASSSSGRNGETQYF